This passage covers 9 T cell receptor beta chains from one sample sequenced in a study of cytomegalovirus exposure and HLA in healthy donors. PCR employed 60 Vbeta and 13 Jbeta primers. Repertoires were generated with immunoSEQ multiplex PCR, while TCRdb's copy carries only in-frame clones and drops some. Of about 82,000 clones listed, 65% to 75% were seen once; the top ten hold approximately 9%. Sequencing was carried out using PBMCs. Receptors originate from a man aged 40-55 years in good health and CMV-seropositive.

The V and J genes are TRBV25-1 and TRBJ2-5; D not certain. The CDR3 covers 12 residues. Per germline, CDR1 MGHDK and CDR2 SYGVNS. Trimming removed 4 bases from V and 5 bases from J, with 8 bases in between. CDR3 region: CASSALRETQYF. The CDR3 nucleotides read TGTGCCAGCAGTGCCCTCCGGGAGACCCAGTACTTC.

This chain links TRBV6-1 with TRBJ2-5; no definite D call. V was clipped by 4 bases and J by 5 bases, with 26 bases between them. This CDR3 contains 18 residues. Germline CDR1 reads MNHNS; CDR2 reads SASEGT. CDR3 residues: CASSAKRMTYGFGETQYF. For the CDR3, the DNA is TGTGCCAGCAGTGCTAAACGGATGACTTACGGGTTCGGGGAGACCCAGTACTTC.

V and J are TRBV19 and TRBJ2-7; a weak D match, TRBD2 (6 bases). The germline V gene encodes CDR1 LNHDA and CDR2 SQIVND (reference sequence). CDR3 length equals 14 residues. Deletions cut 3 bases from V and 1 base from J, with 10 bases between. Here the CDR3 reads CASSIGGTSYEQYF. CDR3 DNA: TGTGCCAGTAGTATCGGAGGGACTTCCTACGAGCAGTACTTC.

This clone has only a few counts. The chain uses TRBV7-3 and TRBJ2-5; D not certain. Germline values: CDR1 SGHTA, CDR2 FQGTGA. This CDR3 has 14 amino acids. V was trimmed by 2 bases and J by 1 base, leaving 8 bases between them. The CDR3 protein is CASSLGVGQETQYF. In DNA, the CDR3 is TGTGCCAGCAGCTTAGGAGTGGGCCAAGAGACCCAGTACTTC.

The rearrangement uses TRBV29-1 and TRBJ2-2, with a tentative D call TRBD2 (6 bases). Germline V gives CDR1 SQVTM, CDR2 ANQGSEA. V was pared by 7 bases and J by 1 base, with 13 bases between. CDR3 length equals 14 residues. CDR3 region: CSAETSLNTGELFF. The CDR3 DNA is TGCAGCGCTGAGACTAGTCTGAACACCGGGGAGCTGTTTTTT.

The rearrangement joins TRBV6-5 to TRBJ1-1; D remains unclear. Trimming cost V 4 bases and J 4 bases, with 13 bases left between them. This CDR3 has 14 residues. Per the germline V gene, CDR1 is MNHEY and CDR2 is SVGAGI. In DNA, the CDR3 is TGTGCCAGCAGTTTATCGTTACCCGGCACTGAAGCTTTCTTT. It specifies CASSLSLPGTEAFF.

This chain links TRBV18 with TRBJ2-5; 8 bases are shared with TRBD2. CDR3 length: 16 residues. Germline CDR1 and CDR2: KGHSH and LQKENI. The J segment lost 2 bases and the V segment lost 2 bases, leaving 7 bases of the junction unmatched. The CDR3 coding sequence is TGTGCCAGCTCACCATTCCTTCTAGCGGGTCAAGAGACCCAGTACTTC. It is translated as CASSPFLLAGQETQYF.

The chain links TRBV28 to TRBJ2-7, with D hard to call. The length of the CDR3 is 12 residues. Germline V gene sequence: CDR1 MDHEN, CDR2 SYDVKM. Trimming pared 3 bases from V and 7 bases from J, leaving 10 bases between. The CDR3 sequence is CASSFPPEEQYF. The CDR3 DNA reads as TGTGCCAGCAGTTTTCCCCCTGAGGAGCAGTACTTC.

About this clone itself: A much larger clonotype is one base distant, so this may be a read error. This chain joins TRBV5-1 and TRBJ1-4, with a possible D match to TRBD1 (6 bases). Looked up from germline, CDR1 is SGHRS and CDR2 is YFSETQ. V was trimmed by 2 bases and J by 7 bases, leaving 12 bases between them. The length of the CDR3 is 14 residues. The CDR3 here is CASSLRGTVEKLFF. CDR3 bases: TGCGCCAGCAGCTTAAGGGGGACGGTTGAAAAACTGTTTTTT.